This T cell receptor (beta chain) derives from a study of vaccination and CD4 T cells after COVID-19 (dated 2022 in TCRdb). Describing the broader study: Convalescent patients had a positive SARS-CoV-2 result on nasal swab PCR, and of these patients, nine had mild disease and one had severe disease. Post-vaccine blood samples were collected a median of about 69 days after the second vaccine dose, ranging from about 13 to 241 days. Overlapping spike peptide pools from SARS-CoV-2 and from the common cold coronaviruses HCoV-NL63, HCoV-OC43 and HCoV-229E were used as culture stimuli. Post-COVID blood samples from convalescent patients were collected a median of 101 days after diagnosis, with a range of about 35 to 161 days. Control cultures received a CEFX viral epitope pool as the positive control, an HIV-1 Nef peptide pool as the negative control, or no peptide. In the convalescent cohort there were six males and four females, among whom were two Hispanic individuals, seven Caucasians, two Asians and one multiracial person. Each participant got two doses of either the Pfizer-BioNTech BNT162b2 vaccine (n=8) or the Moderna mRNA-1273 vaccine (n=2). The spike-specific CD4+ TCR repertoire was compared before and after mRNA vaccination in under 11 COVID-19 convalescent patients and several infection-naive healthy vaccine recipients.

Reading from cysteine to phenylalanine, the CDR3 counts 19 amino acids. Only the CDR3 DNA is retained, 57 bases long and in frame from the first base. The germline V gene (reference sequence) gives CDR1 as GTSNPN and CDR2 as SVGIG. After removal of 7 bases from V and 3 bases from J, the junction retains 26 bases not matched to a gene. Beyond this particular receptor, the publication reports: Nearly all vaccine-specific clones in convalescent patients (304 of 307) were mono-reactive for SARS-CoV-2 spike rather than cross-reactive with common cold coronaviruses. The study included relatively few convalescent patients and did not analyze early timepoints after natural infection. Although the median number of SARS-CoV-2-reactive clonotypes went up from 20 to 25 after infection to some 38 after vaccination, the increase was not significant. Among convalescent patients, a median around 83% of the SARS-CoV-2-reactive clones seen after vaccination appeared only after vaccination, which suggests priming specific to the vaccine.

In the case of this clonotype: What antigen it recognizes has not been identified. Within one base of it there is no much larger clone, and no base qualities were kept.

Library prep was done by PCR. DNA from cultured CD4+ T cells was subjected to TCR sequencing with the Oncomine TCR Beta short-read assay at the Johns Hopkins FTIC core. The QIAamp micro DNA kit was used to extract genomic DNA from the cultured CD4+ T cells. Oncomine TCR Beta libraries from cultured CD4+ T cells were pooled with unique dual indexes and sequenced on an Illumina iSeq 100. Turning to the authors' computational methods: Non-productive sequences were removed, and CDR3s not starting with C, not ending with F or W, or shorter than 7 amino acids were discarded. The MANAFEST web application was used to identify antigen-specific clonotypes by comparing peptide-stimulated wells against reference wells and other culture wells. An FDR below 0.05, an odds ratio above 5, and a productive frequency above 0.1% in at least two of three replicate wells were required for clones to be considered positive. Clonotypes that were significantly expanded in both SARS-CoV-2 spike wells and at least one common cold coronavirus spike condition were defined as cross-reactive. CDR3 homology was assessed with Levenshtein distances (stringdist) and unrooted phylogenetic trees (ape) in R version 3.6.1. The public reads were reprocessed in TCRdb via fastp at Q25 and MiXCR, keeping in-frame beta chains. When rows share a CDR3 protein, they turn into one entry using the most common DNA and genes. TCRdb's processing, not the authors', yielded these V and J calls. Within this sample are about 16,000 distinct CDR3 sequences, with 45% to 60% of them counted one time only. Of the sample, around 21% falls within the top ten clones.

What the treatment or condition label conveys for this sample: approximately 10-day PBMC culture with coronavirus spike peptide pools or control peptides (ViraFEST assay). The study used the ViraFEST assay, which expanded antigen-specific T cells with peptide pools and then identified expanded clonotypes by TCR sequencing. The convalescent patients' positive SARS-CoV-2 PCR tests fell between March and December 2020, which was before the Alpha, Beta and Delta variants emerged in the United States. PBMCs were cultured at fewer than 2.5 million per well in IMDM supplemented with approximately 4.7% human AB serum and 8 to 10 IU/ml IL-2, with 9.5 to 10 ug/ml peptide pools added. On days 3 and 7, half of the culture medium was replaced with fresh IL-2-containing medium. CD4+ T cells were isolated after approximately ten days of culture through negative selection using the EasySep CD4+ T cell isolation kit. Ficoll-Paque Plus gradient centrifugation was used to isolate PBMCs from whole blood, and the isolated PBMCs were then either used fresh or cryopreserved at -140C. Triplicate wells were generally used for each culture condition.

The receptor comes from a human donor who had recovered from COVID-19. The sample here was CD4+ T cells from blood, cultured in vitro, taken before SARS-CoV-2 vaccination. The rearrangement joined TRBV30 to TRBJ2-7; the central 8 bases match TRBD1. The sequenced DNA: TGTGCCTCGACTCTCAGGGGGCGCGGGTCGGGTAGAAGTTACTACGAGCAGTACTTC. It specifies CASTLRGRGSGRSYYEQYF.